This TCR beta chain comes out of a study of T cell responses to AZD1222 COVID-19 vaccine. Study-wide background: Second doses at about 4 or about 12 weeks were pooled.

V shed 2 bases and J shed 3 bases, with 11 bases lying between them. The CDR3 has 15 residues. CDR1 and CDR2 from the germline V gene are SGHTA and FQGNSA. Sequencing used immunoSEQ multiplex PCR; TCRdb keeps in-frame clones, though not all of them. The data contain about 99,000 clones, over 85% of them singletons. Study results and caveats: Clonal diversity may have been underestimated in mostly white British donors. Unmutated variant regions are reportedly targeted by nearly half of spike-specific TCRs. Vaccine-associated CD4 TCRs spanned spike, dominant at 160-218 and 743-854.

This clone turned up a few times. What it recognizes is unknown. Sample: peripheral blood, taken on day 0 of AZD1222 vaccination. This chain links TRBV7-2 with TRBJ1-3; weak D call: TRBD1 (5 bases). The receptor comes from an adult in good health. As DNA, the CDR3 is TGTGCCAGCAGCTTACGGGACCTTATTGGAAACACCATATATTTT. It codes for CASSLRDLIGNTIYF.